The 10 T cell receptor beta chains presented below share a single source sample, sequenced in a study of T cell responses to AZD1222 COVID-19 vaccine. Profiled with immunoSEQ multiplex PCR; TCRdb holds only in-frame clones, not every one. The data show some 130,000 clones, with roughly 87% seen just once and roughly 6.1% held by the top ten. Specimen: peripheral blood, collected 28 days after the second AZD1222 dose. The source of these receptors is an adult who received the AZD1222 COVID-19 vaccine.

The chain combines TRBV3-1 (or the pseudogene TRBV3-2) with TRBJ1-6; tentatively, D is TRBD1 (5 bases). The CDR3 has 15 residues. CDR1 is LGHDT and CDR2 is YNNKEL in the germline V gene (reference sequence). V lost 3 bases, J lost 7 bases, and 13 bases lay in between. CDR3 sequence: CASSHPGLENSPLHF. The CDR3 DNA reads as TGTGCCAGCAGCCACCCGGGACTGGAAAATTCACCCCTCCACTTT.

This clone occurred a few times. This sequence joins TRBV27 and TRBJ1-1; D is uncertain. CDR1 is MNHEY and CDR2 is SMNVEV in the germline V gene (reference sequence). V lost 4 bases, J lost 1 base, and 13 bases lay in between. The CDR3 is made up of 15 amino acids. In nucleotides, the CDR3 is TGTGCCAGCAGTTCCTTTGGAAACAGGAACACTGAAGCTTTCTTT. As protein: CASSSFGNRNTEAFF.

This clone was recorded only once. The chain links TRBV4-1 to TRBJ2-7; 7 positions agree with TRBD1. Losses at the gene ends were 0 bases for V and 7 bases for J; bases not matched to a gene: 6. Germline CDR1 is MGHRA and CDR2 is YSYEKL. The CDR3 has 14 amino acids. This chain's CDR3 is CASSQDAGGGEQYF. The CDR3, as DNA: TGCGCCAGCAGCCAAGATGCAGGGGGTGGGGAGCAGTACTTC.

The chain joins TRBV9 to TRBJ2-3, with TRBD1 as a possible D gene (6 bases). This CDR3 has 15 residues. CDR1 is SGDLS, CDR2 YYNGEE, per germline. The ends were cut back, 6 bases at V and 2 bases at J, with 16 bases in the middle. CDR3 amino acids: CASTRTPGVTDTQYF. CDR3 in DNA: TGTGCCAGCACCCGGACTCCAGGGGTCACAGATACGCAGTATTTT.

This rearrangement joins TRBV29-1 to TRBJ1-4; D is ambiguous. V was trimmed by 6 bases and J by 0 bases, leaving 11 bases between them. Germline V gives CDR1 SQVTM, CDR2 ANQGSEA. There are 14 residues in the CDR3. The CDR3 loop reads CSVTHPATNEKLFF. CDR3 nucleotide sequence: TGCAGCGTCACGCACCCAGCAACTAATGAAAAACTGTTTTTT.

This sequence joins TRBV2 and TRBJ2-3, with D hard to call. The CDR3 spans 13 residues. CDR1 is SNHLY, CDR2 FYNNEI, per germline. V dropped 5 bases and J dropped 2 bases, with 8 bases sitting between them. CDR3 in DNA: TGTGCCAGCAGTCCGGTCATCACAGATACGCAGTATTTT. Protein sequence: CASSPVITDTQYF.

The chain employs TRBV7-2 and TRBJ1-2, with TRBD1 identical over 7 bases. From germline, CDR1 is SGHTA and CDR2 FQGNSA. The CDR3 is 14 residues long. Germline trimming cut 5 bases from V and 8 bases from J; bases unmatched to any gene: 11. CDR3 in amino acids: CASSDPTGMGGYTF. Written as DNA, the CDR3 is TGTGCCAGCAGCGACCCGACAGGGATGGGGGGCTACACCTTC.

This CDR3 reads CASSPQGFGRGLPNQPQHF. The CDR3 region has the DNA TGTGCCAGCAGCCCCCAAGGGTTCGGGCGGGGGCTCCCCAATCAGCCCCAGCATTTT. The chain is built from TRBV5-5 and TRBJ1-5, with D possibly matching TRBD1 (6 bases). This CDR3 region has 19 residues. Looked up from germline, CDR1 is SGHKS and CDR2 is YYEKEE (reference sequence). Trimming stripped 4 bases from V and 3 bases from J, with 26 bases between.

The rearrangement links TRBV5-1 to TRBJ1-5; 10 positions agree with TRBD1. This CDR3 is 16 amino acids long. Looked up from germline, CDR1 is SGHRS and CDR2 is YFSETQ. Trimming removed 4 bases from V and 3 bases from J; junction bases left unmatched: 7. The CDR3 sequence: CASSPTGTGDNQPQHF. CDR3 nucleotides: TGCGCCAGCAGCCCAACCGGGACAGGGGACAATCAGCCCCAGCATTTT.

This chain uses TRBV3-1 (or the pseudogene TRBV3-2) with TRBJ2-5, with 7 bases fitting TRBD2. The CDR3 covers 14 residues. Losses at the gene ends were 11 bases for V and 2 bases for J; bases not matched to a gene: 11. The germline V gene encodes CDR1 LGHDT and CDR2 YNNKEL (reference sequence). The CDR3 coding sequence is TGTGCCGTGGGGGGGGGAGAGTCACAAGAGACCCAGTACTTC. Protein sequence: CAVGGGESQETQYF.